This record concerns one T cell receptor (beta chain) sequence. Its antigen is not yet known. No clone much larger than this one lies a single base away; base qualities are absent. The collaborating institutions used their own protocols to collect whole blood in K2EDTA tubes. Collaborator samples were shipped for TCRbeta analysis as frozen whole blood, isolated PBMCs, or DNA extracted from either sample type. Unmatched junction bases come to 15, with V trimmed by 5 bases and J by 2 bases. The CDR3 runs 17 residues from the cysteine to the phenylalanine. Left in the record is the CDR3 DNA by itself, 51 bases read in frame from the first base. CDR1 and CDR2 (GTSNPN, SVGIG) derive from the germline V gene (reference sequence). TCRbeta CDR3 regions were amplified from genomic DNA by means of the immunoSEQ Assay, a bias-controlled multiplex PCR. Concerning the study's data processing: The number of nucleated cells in each sample was estimated from the amplification of reference gene primers within the assay. Sequence reads were collapsed and filtered to measure the absolute abundance of every unique TCRbeta CDR3 rearrangement. For each sample, productive Simpson clonality was calculated by taking the square root of Simpson's diversity index across productive rearrangements. The table comes from immuneACCESS by way of TCRdb, which keeps in-frame sequences with V and J called. Part of the clones is missing from these tables; in studies checked, under half for an unresolved V gene and the rest for unknown reasons. The DNA was the basis for D and trimming; V, J and clone size are from that table. This sample gives 90,000 to 110,000 clones in total; around 78% of them show up just once. The top ten constitute about 20% of the sample.

These data come from a study of blood T cell repertoires in COVID-19 (dated by TCRdb to about 2020). In terms of the full investigation: The collaborator samples originated in the United States, Italy and Spain and spanned the acute and convalescent phases of COVID-19. The prospective study material was composed of cDNA or gDNA derived from T cells, B-cell-depleted T cells, or PBMCs. Subjects who had been exposed to COVID-19, were actively infected with it, or had recovered from it provided the deeply sampled blood TCRbeta repertoires that made up the dataset. The repertoires were released in a freely available public database meant as a resource for research on the immune response to SARS-CoV-2. Samples came from the ongoing ImmuneRACE study (first 160 participants) plus 1,254 subjects from 6 global collaborators. Sample metadata almost always included a de-identified subject ID, COVID-19 status, age in years and sex. Where available, HLA class I and class II types were taken from metadata supplied by the sample provider and were not determined by assay-based typing. Beyond this particular receptor, the publication reports: Clinical and demographic metadata were provided uncurated, with the amount varying by source and participant.

The origin of this receptor is an older woman with acute or convalescent COVID-19. The sequenced material came from peripheral blood. Recombination connected TRBV30 to TRBJ2-1, and 7 junction bases match TRBD2. Here is the DNA: TGTGCCTGGTGTCTAGCGGCTACGTTCCCGGCCTACAATGAGCAGTTCTTC. This codes for CAWCLAATFPAYNEQFF.